This entry lists 20 T cell receptor beta chains sequenced from one sample in a study of T cell responses to AZD1222 COVID-19 vaccine. Using immunoSEQ multiplex PCR, the repertoire was profiled, and TCRdb retains in-frame clones only, with some absent. Found here are 150,000 to 200,000 clones, around 90% of them singletons; the top ten hold roughly 1.9%. Sequenced here: peripheral blood, sampled 28 days after the second AZD1222 dose. These TCRs come from an adult who received the AZD1222 COVID-19 vaccine.

This clone was observed once. The chain has TRBV28 and TRBJ2-7; possibly TRBD2 for D (5 bases). Trimming stripped 5 bases from V and 6 bases from J, with 11 bases between. This CDR3 comprises 12 residues. The germline CDR1 and CDR2 sequences are MDHEN and SYDVKM. The CDR3 region has the DNA TGTGCCAGCAGTCTCCGGGAAGGCGAGCAGTACTTC. Residues: CASSLREGEQYF.

The chain employs TRBV30 and TRBJ2-7; D possibly uses TRBD1 or TRBD2 (6 bases each). Germline V gene sequence: CDR1 GTSNPN, CDR2 SVGIG (reference sequence). The germline V and J ends were trimmed by 0 bases and 12 bases, with 15 bases remaining between them. The CDR3 is 12 amino acids. This CDR3 reads CAWSVPGALRYF. The DNA of the CDR3 is TGTGCCTGGAGTGTACCGGGGGCGCTTCGGTACTTC.

V gene TRBV18 combines with J gene TRBJ2-5, with 9 bases fitting TRBD1. Unmatched junction bases numbered 4, after V lost 6 bases and J lost 2 bases. This CDR3 spans 14 amino acids. Germline V gene lookup returns CDR1 KGHSH and CDR2 LQKENI. The CDR3 here is CASSDRGRQETQYF. Here the CDR3 DNA reads TGTGCCAGCTCCGACAGGGGGAGACAAGAGACCCAGTACTTC.

The V call is TRBV6-6, the J call TRBJ1-5, with D possibly matching TRBD1 (5 bases). This CDR3 is 16 amino acids long. Trimming removed 2 bases at V and 0 bases at J, with 11 bases between. Germline V CDR1 and CDR2: MNHNY, SVGAGI (reference sequence). The CDR3 DNA reads TGTGCCAGCAGTTACCTGGGGACGGATAGCAATCAGCCCCAGCATTTT. Translation gives CASSYLGTDSNQPQHF.

The rearrangement joins TRBV6-5 to TRBJ1-5, with D possibly TRBD1 on 5 matching bases. In germline, CDR1 is MNHEY, CDR2 SVGAGI. Trimming removed 7 bases from V and 0 bases from J, with 13 bases in between. The CDR3 spans 15 residues. The CDR3 bases are TGTGCCAGCAACCCATTACAGGATAGCAATCAGCCCCAGCATTTT. Its translation is CASNPLQDSNQPQHF.

The chain couples TRBV6-5 to TRBJ2-5, with D perhaps matching TRBD2 (5 bases). Trimming left V 0 bases short and J 2 bases short, with 13 bases between. The CDR3 loop spans 16 amino acids. CDR1 and CDR2 from the germline V gene are MNHEY and SVGAGI. The CDR3 loop is CASSYSVVGLQETQYF. The CDR3 nucleotides read TGTGCCAGCAGTTACTCGGTCGTCGGACTGCAAGAGACCCAGTACTTC.

The chain combines TRBV11-2 with TRBJ1-1; D call uncertain. The CDR3 length is 14 residues. CDR1 and CDR2 (germline): SGHAT, FQNNGV. Deletions cut 2 bases from V and 0 bases from J, with 7 bases between. In nucleotides, the CDR3 is TGTGCCAGCAGCTTAAGTCTGATGAACACTGAAGCTTTCTTT. Translated: CASSLSLMNTEAFF.

This chain joins TRBV15 and TRBJ1-4; D is uncertain. V dropped 4 bases and J dropped 0 bases, with 9 bases sitting between them. Germline V gives CDR1 LNHNV, CDR2 YYDKDF (reference sequence). The length of the CDR3 is 15 residues. The CDR3 protein is CATSKESATNEKLFF. CDR3 in DNA: TGTGCCACCAGCAAAGAGTCTGCAACTAATGAAAAACTGTTTTTT. The full variable domain, its missing parts supplied by reference TRBV15 and TRBJ1-4, is DAMVIQNPRYQVTQFGKPVTLSCSQTLNHNVMYWYQQKSSQAPKLLFHYYDKDFNNEADTPDNFQSRRPNTSFCFLDIRSPGLGDTAMYLCATSKESATNEKLFFGSGTQLSVL.

The DNA of the CDR3 is TGTGCCAGCAGCCGTAGCGGGGCAGACTACGAGCAGTACTTC. Translating it yields CASSRSGADYEQYF. The rearrangement uses TRBV11-3 and TRBJ2-7, with 8 positions matching TRBD2. CDR3 length equals 14 residues. V lost 5 bases and J lost 3; bases outside the gene matches: 6. Germline V lookup: CDR1 SGHNT, CDR2 YENEEA.

The rearrangement joins TRBV7-2 to TRBJ1-5; 7 bases align to TRBD1. Germline assignment: CDR1 SGHTA and CDR2 FQGNSA. Trimming at V came to 5 bases and at J to 6 bases, leaving 7 bases not matched to a gene. The CDR3 contains 14 residues. CDR3 DNA sequence: TGTGCCAGCAGCGGGTTACAGGGGAGTCAGCCCCAGCATTTT. Its translation: CASSGLQGSQPQHF.

This rearrangement joins TRBV7-2 to TRBJ2-7, with 8 bases identical to TRBD2. V gave up 5 bases and J gave up 6 bases; unmatched junction bases: 24. CDR3 length equals 19 residues. Germline V gene sequence: CDR1 SGHTA, CDR2 FQGNSA. The CDR3 DNA reads TGTGCCAGCAGCCCCACTAGCGGAATCCTTATATTCGGGTCGGGCGAGCAGTACTTC. Encoded protein: CASSPTSGILIFGSGEQYF.

This chain uses TRBV2 with TRBJ2-7; 7 positions match TRBD1. The J segment lost 2 bases and the V segment lost 2 bases, leaving 3 bases of the junction unmatched. Germline lookup yields CDR1 SNHLY and CDR2 FYNNEI. The CDR3 is 14 residues long. CDR3 in amino acids: CASSEQGVTYEQYF. The CDR3 DNA sequence: TGTGCCAGCAGTGAACAGGGGGTTACCTACGAGCAGTACTTC.

The chain links TRBV27 to TRBJ2-6, with unresolved D. CDR1 MNHEY and CDR2 SMNVEV come from the germline V gene (reference sequence). Trimming removed 5 bases at V and 4 bases at J, with 6 bases between. This CDR3 spans 13 amino acids. In DNA form, the CDR3 reads TGTGCCAGCAGTACGATCGGGGCCAACGTCCTGACTTTC. Its protein is CASSTIGANVLTF.

The chain links TRBV2 to TRBJ2-1, with 13 bases fitting TRBD2. Germline V lookup: CDR1 SNHLY, CDR2 FYNNEI. V lost 2 bases and J lost 6; bases outside the gene matches: 4. The CDR3 is made up of 16 amino acids. The CDR3 sequence is CASSEWTSGGTNEQFF. The CDR3 DNA reads as TGTGCCAGCAGTGAATGGACTAGCGGGGGAACCAATGAGCAGTTCTTC.

The chain couples TRBV9 to TRBJ2-5; perhaps TRBD1 as D (6 bases). Per germline, CDR1 SGDLS and CDR2 YYNGEE. The CDR3 has 14 amino acids. Trimming stripped 1 base from V and 2 bases from J, with 9 bases between. Written as DNA, the CDR3 is TGTGCCAGCAGCGTATTTACAGGGCAAGAGACCCAGTACTTC. The encoded protein is CASSVFTGQETQYF.

There are a few counts of this clone. The gene calls are TRBV6-1 and TRBJ1-2; no clear D. This CDR3 comprises 13 residues. V lost 3 bases to trimming and J lost 4 bases, with 9 bases between them. Germline CDR1 MNHNS, CDR2 SASEGT. The CDR3 spells CASSEGSRYGYTF. The CDR3 DNA reads as TGTGCCAGCAGTGAGGGATCGCGCTATGGCTACACCTTC.

The J gene is TRBJ2-4, the V gene TRBV7-6; TRBD2 matches 9 bases. Germline V gene lookup returns CDR1 SGHVS and CDR2 FNYEAQ. This CDR3 region has 15 residues. V shed 5 bases and J 5 bases; nucleotides not matched to a gene: 7. The CDR3 DNA is TGTGCCAGCAGCGCGGGGGGGCAAGGGGAAAACATTCAGTACTTC. This gives the protein CASSAGGQGENIQYF.

This clone showed up just once. This chain joins TRBV6-5 and TRBJ1-2, with 8 bases fitting TRBD1. V was clipped by 11 bases and J by 4 bases; unmatched bases: 9. The germline gives CDR1 MNHEY, CDR2 SVGAGI. The CDR3 loop spans 13 amino acids. The CDR3 is CAAGQGGGYGYTF. The CDR3 coding sequence is TGTGCCGCCGGACAGGGAGGGGGCTATGGCTACACCTTC.

The chain combines TRBV6-6 with TRBJ1-6; 9 nucleotides agree with TRBD1. V lost 4 bases to trimming and J lost 14 bases; unmatched junction nucleotides: 15. The CDR3 totals 16 residues. CDR1 and CDR2 (germline): MNHNY, SVGAGI (reference sequence). CDR3 in amino acids: CASSLTGTGRSHALHF. The CDR3 coding sequence is TGTGCCAGCAGTTTGACCGGGACAGGGCGCTCTCATGCCCTCCACTTT.

The V and J genes are TRBV4-1 and TRBJ2-7; 15 nucleotides align to TRBD2. CDR3 length: 17 amino acids. Trimming removed 4 bases from V and 1 base from J; junction bases left unmatched: 5. Per germline, CDR1 MGHRA and CDR2 YSYEKL. CDR3 in DNA: TGCGCCAGCAGCCGGGGACTAGCGGGGGGTTCTTCCTACGAGCAGTACTTC. Encoded protein: CASSRGLAGGSSYEQYF.